This T cell receptor beta chain was retrieved from a study of cytomegalovirus exposure and HLA in healthy donors. General study findings and limits: Three chains linked to CMV were shown in vitro to be specific for CMV antigens. Whilst most TCR sequences proved rare, a subset of public TCRs occurred across many donors.

Using immunoSEQ multiplex PCR, the repertoire was profiled, and TCRdb retains in-frame clones only, with some absent. This table holds over 250,000 clones, around 90% found once. For this clone: Its antigen is still unknown.

This CDR3 comprises 11 residues. Per germline, CDR1 DFQATT and CDR2 SNEGSKA (reference sequence). The sample was PBMCs. The chain links TRBV20-1 to TRBJ2-1, with D perhaps matching TRBD2 (6 bases). The receptor's source is a woman in her twenties or thirties in good health and CMV-seropositive. In DNA form, the CDR3 reads TGCAGCTCGGGGGTCTACAATGAGCAGTTCTTC. Translated, it gives CSSGVYNEQFF.